The next 32 T cell receptor beta chains were all read from a single sample in a study of T cell repertoires in cytomegalovirus infection. Their target antigens are unknown. In TCRdb, the reads were re-called with MiXCR into one record per CDR3 protein. Among about 570,000 distinct CDR3 sequences listed, 40% were seen once. The material was cultured PBMCs, obtained from culture after CMV antigen stimulation. These receptors came from a human donor in good health (CMV status not recorded). Some clones in this sample may be carry-over from other donors' samples.

V gene TRBV7-9 combines with J gene TRBJ1-3, with D possibly TRBD1 on 6 matching bases. Trimming cost V 5 bases and J 3 bases, with 23 bases left between them. The CDR3 loop spans 18 amino acids. Germline V CDR1 and CDR2: SEHNR, FQNEAQ (reference sequence). The DNA of the CDR3 is TGTGCCAGCAGCCGAGGGCTTCGTGGGGGGCGCGTTGGAAACACCATATATTTT. Translating it yields CASSRGLRGGRVGNTIYF.

This sequence joins TRBV7-2 and TRBJ2-1; the D gene is possibly TRBD2 (5 bases). The CDR3 loop spans 13 amino acids. From germline, CDR1 is SGHTA and CDR2 FQGNSA. Trimming pared 6 bases from V and 0 bases from J, leaving 6 bases between. The CDR3 DNA sequence: TGTGCCAGCAGACTAGTCTCCTACAATGAGCAGTTCTTC. It specifies CASRLVSYNEQFF. Complete variable domain (other parts from reference TRBV7-2 and TRBJ2-1): GAGVSQSPSNKVTEKGKDVELRCDPISGHTALYWYRQSLGQGLEFLIYFQGNSAPDKSGLPSDRFSAERTGGSVSTLTIQRTQQEDSAVYLCASRLVSYNEQFFGPGTRLTVL.

The chain links TRBV7-6 to TRBJ1-2; no reliable D call. The CDR3 length is 14 residues. Between the trimmed V and J ends, which lost 2 bases and 5 bases, there was a span of 12 bases. Germline V gene lookup returns CDR1 SGHVS and CDR2 FNYEAQ. CDR3 residues: CASSLSVTEYGYTF. The DNA for the CDR3 is TGTGCCAGCAGCTTATCCGTGACGGAGTATGGCTACACCTTC.

In its sample, this clonotype was seen a few times. The chain employs TRBV7-2 and TRBJ2-1, with 15 positions matching TRBD2. The junction had 7 bases not matched to a gene; V was cut back by 6 bases and J by 13 bases. The CDR3 contains 14 residues. CDR1 is SGHTA, CDR2 FQGNSA, per germline. CDR3 protein: CASRRTSGRANQFF. The CDR3 DNA follows: TGTGCCAGCAGACGGACTAGCGGGAGGGCGAATCAGTTCTTC.

V is TRBV3-1 and J is TRBJ2-7, with D perhaps matching TRBD1 (6 bases). The CDR3 sequence is 18 residues long. CDR1 is LGHDT, CDR2 YNNKEL, per germline (reference sequence). V was pared by 3 bases and J by 4 bases, with 25 bases between. The CDR3 DNA reads TGTGCCAGCAGCCACCCGACAGGAAGTCCCTCTACTCTATACGAGCAGTACTTC. Protein product: CASSHPTGSPSTLYEQYF.

The J gene is TRBJ1-1, the V gene TRBV7-2; D gene ambiguous. The V gene lost 8 bases and the J gene lost 5 bases, with 15 bases spanning the gap. Germline V gives CDR1 SGHTA, CDR2 FQGNSA. The CDR3 is 13 amino acids. The CDR3 DNA sequence: TGTGCCAGCTCCGAGTCGCGGCAGACTGAAGCTTTCTTT. Its protein product is CASSESRQTEAFF.

The V gene is TRBV12-3 or TRBV12-4, the J gene TRBJ1-5; perhaps TRBD1 as D (5 bases). Trimming removed 6 bases from V and 9 bases from J, with 18 bases in between. The CDR3 loop spans 14 amino acids. The CDR3 loop reads CASSLDSPILPQHF. In nucleotides, the CDR3 is TGTGCCAGCAGCCTAGACAGCCCGATCTTGCCCCAGCATTTT.

The chain combines TRBV7-2 with TRBJ2-7; D uncertain. Per germline, CDR1 SGHTA and CDR2 FQGNSA. This CDR3 has 13 amino acids. Trimming pared 5 bases from V and 5 bases from J, leaving 13 bases between. CDR3 DNA: TGTGCCAGCAGCCCTCCAAACGCGGACGAGCAGTACTTC. This encodes CASSPPNADEQYF.

The genes are TRBV7-2 and TRBJ2-7, with a tentative D call TRBD2 (5 bases). CDR1 and CDR2 from the germline V gene are SGHTA and FQGNSA. Trimming cost V 5 bases and J 1 base, with 15 bases left between them. This CDR3 has 15 amino acids. CDR3 nucleotides: TGTGCCAGCAGCCAGCGGACGGGCGGATCCTACGAGCAGTACTTC. Amino acid sequence: CASSQRTGGSYEQYF. The full variable domain, with the rest looked up from reference TRBV7-2 and TRBJ2-7, is GAGVSQSPSNKVTEKGKDVELRCDPISGHTALYWYRQSLGQGLEFLIYFQGNSAPDKSGLPSDRFSAERTGGSVSTLTIQRTQQEDSAVYLCASSQRTGGSYEQYFGPGTRLTVT.

This clonotype came up a few times. V and J are TRBV7-2 and TRBJ2-7; no reliable D call. This CDR3 contains 13 residues. Germline V gene lookup returns CDR1 SGHTA and CDR2 FQGNSA. Trimming shortened V by 4 bases and J by 3 bases, and 10 bases separated the two germline ends. The CDR3 DNA reads as TGTGCCAGCAGCTCCTCCTTGGGCTACGAGCAGTACTTC. Translated, it gives CASSSSLGYEQYF. Supplemented by reference TRBV7-2 and TRBJ2-7, the full variable domain reads GAGVSQSPSNKVTEKGKDVELRCDPISGHTALYWYRQSLGQGLEFLIYFQGNSAPDKSGLPSDRFSAERTGGSVSTLTIQRTQQEDSAVYLCASSSSLGYEQYFGPGTRLTVT.

The CDR3 region is CASSVDSRDTQYF. The CDR3 DNA reads as TGTGCCAGCAGCGTAGATAGCAGGGATACGCAGTATTTT. The rearrangement uses TRBV9 and TRBJ2-3; D is uncertain. The CDR3 extends over 13 amino acids. Trimming stripped 0 bases from V and 6 bases from J, with 8 bases between. In germline, CDR1 is SGDLS, CDR2 YYNGEE.

A few counts support this clonotype. V gene TRBV27 combines with J gene TRBJ1-6; D not resolved. Germline V lookup: CDR1 MNHEY, CDR2 SMNVEV (reference sequence). This CDR3 is 12 amino acids long. V shed 2 bases and J shed 7 bases, with 3 bases lying between them. CDR3 in amino acids: CASSLLNSPLHF. CDR3 sequence (DNA): TGTGCCAGCAGTTTACTCAATTCACCCCTCCACTTT.

The J gene is TRBJ2-1, the V gene TRBV5-1; D unclear. The V and J ends lost 0 bases and 4 bases respectively, with 14 bases between them. Germline CDR1 and CDR2: SGHRS and YFSETQ. The CDR3 sequence is 16 residues long. The CDR3 loop is CASSLEVLAIYNEQFF. In nucleotides, the CDR3 is TGCGCCAGCAGCTTGGAGGTTCTGGCAATATACAATGAGCAGTTCTTC.

There are a few counts of this clonotype. The chain couples TRBV6-6 to TRBJ2-5; D not certain. This CDR3 has 14 residues. V was shortened by 0 bases and J by 4 bases, with 9 bases between the two germline ends. Germline values: CDR1 MNHNY, CDR2 SVGAGI (reference sequence). The CDR3 DNA reads as TGTGCCAGCAGTTACTCGAACAGTGGAGAGACCCAGTACTTC. It yields the protein CASSYSNSGETQYF.

This chain connects TRBV19 to TRBJ1-5; possibly TRBD1 for D (5 bases). V was cut by 1 base and J by 6 bases, with 13 bases left in between. The germline V gene encodes CDR1 LNHDA and CDR2 SQIVND (reference sequence). The CDR3 contains 15 residues. The CDR3 sequence: CASSIAGGTIQPQHF. For the CDR3, the DNA is TGTGCCAGTAGTATAGCCGGGGGAACAATTCAGCCCCAGCATTTT.

This clonotype was detected a few times. The chain carries TRBV7-2 and TRBJ1-2, with a possible D match to TRBD1 (6 bases). Germline loops: CDR1 SGHTA, CDR2 FQGNSA. This CDR3 comprises 15 residues. Trimming shortened V by 2 bases and J by 6 bases, and 16 bases separated the two germline ends. CDR3 DNA sequence: TGTGCCAGCAGCTTAACAGGGATGGGTTCCGATGGCTACACCTTC. Protein product: CASSLTGMGSDGYTF.

The CDR3 loop reads CASSFGGIQPQHF. CDR3 nucleotide sequence: TGTGCCAGCAGCTTCGGGGGCATCCAGCCCCAGCATTTT. V usage is TRBV7-2 and J usage is TRBJ1-5; D possibly corresponds to TRBD1 (6 bases). The V and J ends lost 3 bases and 7 bases respectively, with 10 bases between them. Germline V CDR1 and CDR2: SGHTA, FQGNSA. The CDR3 has 13 amino acids.

A few counts support this clonotype. The V and J genes are TRBV12-3 or TRBV12-4 and TRBJ1-1, with a tentative D call TRBD1 (6 bases). This CDR3 region has 14 residues. The V end was cut by 7 bases, the J end by 4 bases, with 16 bases between. CDR3 nucleotide sequence: TGTGCCAGCACCCGGAACAGGGCGGCCACTGAAGCTTTCTTT. Translating it yields CASTRNRAATEAFF.

V and J are TRBV7-8 and TRBJ2-1; no clear D gene. Germline V gene sequence: CDR1 SGHVS, CDR2 FQNEAQ. Between the trimmed V and J ends, which lost 5 bases and 0 bases, there was a span of 11 bases. The CDR3 runs to 15 residues. The CDR3 nucleotides are TGTGCCAGCAGCGCACGGACCGCCTCCTACAATGAGCAGTTCTTC. Translation gives CASSARTASYNEQFF.

The J gene is TRBJ2-3, the V gene TRBV19, with 7 bases identical to TRBD2. V shed 5 bases and J 4 bases; nucleotides not matched to a gene: 6. The CDR3 is 14 residues long. Germline CDR1 and CDR2: LNHDA and SQIVND (reference sequence). This CDR3 is CASSPGLPSDTQYF. CDR3 DNA: TGTGCCAGTAGTCCGGGACTACCCTCAGATACGCAGTATTTT. The complete variable domain, with remaining parts taken from reference TRBV19 and TRBJ2-3, reads DGGITQSPKYLFRKEGQNVTLSCEQNLNHDAMYWYRQDPGQGLRLIYYSQIVNDFQKGDIAEGYSVSREKKESFPLTVTSAQKNPTAFYLCASSPGLPSDTQYFGPGTRLTVL.

The chain uses TRBV7-2 and TRBJ2-3; possibly TRBD1 for D (5 bases). This CDR3 spans 15 amino acids. Germline V CDR1 and CDR2: SGHTA, FQGNSA. V was shortened by 1 base and J by 6 bases, with 14 bases between the two germline ends. The CDR3 is CASSLVGLGVDTQYF. Here the CDR3 DNA reads TGTGCCAGCAGCTTAGTAGGTCTAGGGGTCGATACGCAGTATTTT.

The chain couples TRBV11-2 to TRBJ2-5; tentatively, D is TRBD2 (6 bases). The CDR3 has 13 residues. Trimming cost V 5 bases and J 5 bases, with 12 bases left between them. CDR1 and CDR2 (germline): SGHAT, FQNNGV. Here the CDR3 reads CASSLTRTETQYF. CDR3 sequence (DNA): TGTGCCAGCAGCCTGACTAGGACTGAGACCCAGTACTTC.

The chain uses TRBV7-6 and TRBJ2-1; 7 bases match TRBD2. Trimming cost V 5 bases and J 6 bases; bases outside gene matches: 10. The V gene's germline CDR1 is SGHVS and CDR2 FNYEAQ. CDR3 length: 15 amino acids. The CDR3 here is CASSPKAGDRNEQFF. CDR3 DNA: TGTGCCAGCAGCCCTAAGGCGGGAGATCGCAATGAGCAGTTCTTC.

This rearrangement joins TRBV3-1 to TRBJ1-2; 7 bases agree with TRBD1. The J segment lost 5 bases and the V segment lost 4 bases, leaving 7 bases of the junction unmatched. Germline CDR1 reads LGHDT; CDR2 reads YNNKEL (reference sequence). The CDR3 spans 14 residues. CDR3 DNA sequence: TGTGCCAGCAGCCGACAGGGATCAGATTATGGCTACACCTTC. This translates into CASSRQGSDYGYTF.

The V gene is TRBV7-9, the J gene TRBJ1-1, with a possible D match to TRBD1 (6 bases). Trimming pared 1 base from V and 0 bases from J, leaving 9 bases between. The CDR3 contains 15 residues. The germline CDR1 and CDR2 sequences are SEHNR and FQNEAQ (reference sequence). CDR3 sequence reads: CASSLGQAMNTEAFF. CDR3 sequence (DNA): TGTGCCAGCAGCTTAGGACAGGCAATGAACACTGAAGCTTTCTTT. The whole variable domain, filled in from reference TRBV7-9 and TRBJ1-1, reads DTGVSQNPRHKITKRGQNVTFRCDPISEHNRLYWYRQTLGQGPEFLTYFQNEAQLEKSRLLSDRFSAERPKGSFSTLEIQRTEQGDSAMYLCASSLGQAMNTEAFFGQGTRLTVV.

This chain connects TRBV20-1 to TRBJ1-1, with a possible D match to TRBD1 (5 bases). The CDR3 contains 14 residues. The germline CDR1 and CDR2 sequences are DFQATT and SNEGSKA (reference sequence). Trimming cost V 1 base and J 0 bases, with 9 bases left between them. As DNA, the CDR3 is TGCAGTGCTAGAGCCGGGACCCTGAACACTGAAGCTTTCTTT. This sequence encodes CSARAGTLNTEAFF.

This sequence joins TRBV12-3 or TRBV12-4 and TRBJ2-3; 7 bases are a match to TRBD2. Trimming removed 6 bases from V and 1 base from J; junction bases left unmatched: 10. The CDR3 contains 16 residues. The CDR3 DNA reads as TGTGCCAGCAGCCCCGGGGGGAGGCTCCGCACAGATACGCAGTATTTT. It codes for CASSPGGRLRTDTQYF.

This clonotype was seen many times. The J gene is TRBJ2-1, the V gene TRBV12-3 or TRBV12-4, with D maybe TRBD1 (5 bases). V shed 6 bases and J shed 0 bases, with 12 bases lying between them. This CDR3 has 15 residues. CDR3 protein: CASSLTGSSYNEQFF. The DNA of the CDR3 is TGTGCCAGCAGCCTTACAGGAAGCTCCTACAATGAGCAGTTCTTC.

The CDR3 DNA reads TGTGCCAGCAGGGGATCGCGCGGGGAAAGCTATGGCTACACCTTC. Its translation: CASRGSRGESYGYTF. The rearrangement joins TRBV6-8 to TRBJ1-2; no clear D. This CDR3 is 15 amino acids long. The V end was cut by 6 bases, the J end by 4 bases, with 18 bases between. Germline V gene data show CDR1 as MNHGY and CDR2 as SAAAGT.

This chain links TRBV15 with TRBJ2-5; 7 bases are a match to TRBD2. Germline CDR1 and CDR2: LNHNV and YYDKDF (reference sequence). The ends lost 0 bases at V and 2 bases at J; junction bases unmatched: 6. The CDR3 has 16 amino acids. The CDR3 DNA reads as TGTGCCACCAGCAGAGATAAAAGGCGGGGGCAAGAGACCCAGTACTTC. It codes for CATSRDKRRGQETQYF.

This clonotype was detected a few times. The rearrangement joins TRBV7-2 to TRBJ1-4; possible D gene TRBD1, 5 bases. Trimming shortened V by 5 bases and J by 3 bases, and 13 bases separated the two germline ends. Germline V CDR1 and CDR2: SGHTA, FQGNSA. The CDR3 has 15 amino acids. CDR3 amino acids: CASSERGQPNEKLFF. The CDR3 bases are TGTGCCAGCAGCGAGAGGGGTCAGCCTAATGAAAAACTGTTTTTT.

This clonotype was observed a few times. The chain links TRBV7-2 to TRBJ2-3; D is perhaps TRBD1 (6 bases). Per the germline V gene, CDR1 is SGHTA and CDR2 is FQGNSA. The CDR3 covers 15 residues. V was trimmed by 2 bases and J by 5 bases, leaving 14 bases between them. Written as DNA, the CDR3 is TGTGCCAGCAGCTTAACACGACAGGCTGGAGATACGCAGTATTTT. Translating it yields CASSLTRQAGDTQYF.